The following is a T cell receptor beta chain sequence with its context. Anyone with autoimmune disease history or systemic immunosuppression was excluded. The assay was immunoSEQ multiplex PCR, and TCRdb's table has in-frame clones only and misses some. Here the sample spans about 51,000 clones, about nine tenths being singletons. The CDR3 runs to 14 residues. V dropped 6 bases and J dropped 4 bases, with 14 bases sitting between them. Germline values: CDR1 LNHDA, CDR2 SQIVND (reference sequence). The sample comes from a study of OX40 agonist ivuxolimab in advanced cancers. Study as a whole: The patients received agonistic anti-OX40 (CD134) antibody ivuxolimab. Patients with hepatocellular carcinoma, melanoma, renal cell or head and neck cancer made up the dose-escalation patients.

The TCR originated in an adult with an advanced solid tumor such as melanoma, head and neck, liver or kidney cancer. Specimen: CD4+ or CD8+ T cells sorted from blood, collected in a trial of the OX40 agonist ivuxolimab. The genes are TRBV19 and TRBJ2-3; D remains unclear. DNA for the CDR3: TGTGCCAGTAGCATGTCACTTATCCCAGATACGCAGTATTTT. Encoded protein: CASSMSLIPDTQYF.